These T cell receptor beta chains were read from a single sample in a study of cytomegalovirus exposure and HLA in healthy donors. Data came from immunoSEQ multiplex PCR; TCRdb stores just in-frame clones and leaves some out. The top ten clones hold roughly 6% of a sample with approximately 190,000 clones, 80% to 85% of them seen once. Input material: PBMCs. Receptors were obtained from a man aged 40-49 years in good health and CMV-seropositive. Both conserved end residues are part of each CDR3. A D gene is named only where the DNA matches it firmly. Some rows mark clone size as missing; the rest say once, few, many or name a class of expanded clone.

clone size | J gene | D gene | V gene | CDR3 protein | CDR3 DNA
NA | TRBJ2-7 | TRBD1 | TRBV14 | CASSDPWTGTYEQYF | TGTGCCAGCAGCGATCCTTGGACAGGAACCTACGAGCAGTACTTC
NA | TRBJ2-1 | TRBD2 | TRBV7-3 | CASSLDSGGNEQFF | TGTGCCAGCAGCTTAGATAGCGGGGGCAATGAGCAGTTCTTC
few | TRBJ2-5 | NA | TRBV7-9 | CASSLGDFQEETQYF | TGTGCCAGCAGCCTGGGGGACTTTCAGGAAGAGACCCAGTACTTC
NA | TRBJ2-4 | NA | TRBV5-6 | CASSPEKLLAKNIQYF | TGTGCCAGCAGCCCGGAGAAGTTGCTAGCCAAAAACATTCAGTACTTC
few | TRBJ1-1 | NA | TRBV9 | CASSVEGGTEAFF | TGTGCCAGCAGCGTAGAAGGGGGCACTGAAGCTTTCTTT
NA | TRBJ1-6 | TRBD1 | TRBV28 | CASSLKTGKGSPLHF | TGTGCCAGCAGTTTAAAGACAGGGAAGGGTTCACCCCTCCACTTT
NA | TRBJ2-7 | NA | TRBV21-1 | CASSKGTGYLNEQYF | TGTGCCAGCAGCAAGGGGACAGGGTACCTCAACGAGCAGTACTTC
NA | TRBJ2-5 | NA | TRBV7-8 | CASSLASMETQYF | TGTGCCAGCAGCTTAGCTAGCATGGAGACCCAGTACTTC
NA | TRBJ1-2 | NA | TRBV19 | CASSLQSLGVSYGYTF | TGTGCCAGTAGTTTGCAGTCGCTCGGGGTGAGCTATGGCTACACCTTC
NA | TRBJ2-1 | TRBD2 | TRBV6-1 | CASSEGGGGSYNEQFF | TGTGCCAGCAGTGAAGGCGGGGGGGGTTCATACAATGAGCAGTTCTTC
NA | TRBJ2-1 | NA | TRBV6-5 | CASSSGSYNEQFF | TGTGCCAGCAGTTCAGGCTCCTACAATGAGCAGTTCTTC
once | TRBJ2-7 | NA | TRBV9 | CASSVADTYVYEQYF | TGTGCCAGCAGCGTAGCAGACACCTATGTCTACGAGCAGTACTTC
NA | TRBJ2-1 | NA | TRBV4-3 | CASSQANNEQFF | TGCGCCAGCAGCCAGGCCAACAATGAGCAGTTCTTC
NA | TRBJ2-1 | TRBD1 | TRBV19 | CASSPSTGDPNEQFF | TGTGCCAGTAGCCCTTCGACAGGGGACCCCAATGAGCAGTTCTTC
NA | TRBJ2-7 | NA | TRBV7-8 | CASSLVSREQYF | TGTGCCAGCAGCTTAGTATCCCGCGAGCAGTACTTC
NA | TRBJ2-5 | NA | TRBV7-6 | CASSLAGLARETQYF | TGTGCCAGCAGCTTAGCTGGGCTAGCGAGAGAGACCCAGTACTTC
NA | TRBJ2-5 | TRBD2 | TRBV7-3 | CASSFGRGGQETQYF | TGTGCCAGCAGCTTTGGGCGGGGGGGCCAAGAGACCCAGTACTTC
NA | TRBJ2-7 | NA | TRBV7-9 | CASSLAGDEQYF | TGTGCCAGCAGCTTAGCAGGGGATGAGCAGTACTTC
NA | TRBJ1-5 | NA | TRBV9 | CASSVGLENNQPQHF | TGTGCCAGCAGCGTCGGACTGGAGAACAATCAGCCCCAGCATTTT
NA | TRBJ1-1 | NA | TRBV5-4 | CASRYTQQDTEAFF | TGTGCCAGCAGATACACACAACAGGACACTGAAGCTTTCTTT
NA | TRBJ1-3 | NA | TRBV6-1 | CASSERVRVLAGNTIYF | TGTGCCAGCAGTGAAAGGGTCAGGGTCTTGGCTGGAAACACCATATATTTT
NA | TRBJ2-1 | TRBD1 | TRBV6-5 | CASSRTGVNYNEQFF | TGTGCCAGCAGCCGGACAGGGGTAAACTACAATGAGCAGTTCTTC
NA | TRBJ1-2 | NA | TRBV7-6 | CASSPKPGTPYGYTF | TGTGCCAGCAGCCCGAAACCCGGGACACCGTATGGCTACACCTTC
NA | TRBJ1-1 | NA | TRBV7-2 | CASSPLLRTEAFF | TGTGCCAGCAGCCCCCTGTTACGGACTGAAGCTTTCTTT
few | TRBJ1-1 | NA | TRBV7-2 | CASSQYTEAFF | TGTGCCAGCAGCCAGTACACTGAAGCTTTCTTT
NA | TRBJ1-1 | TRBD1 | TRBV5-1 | CASSLARTGGNTEAFF | TGCGCCAGCAGCTTGGCTCGGACAGGGGGTAACACTGAAGCTTTCTTT
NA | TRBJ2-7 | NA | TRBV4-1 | CASSQVAQNAYEQYF | TGCGCCAGCAGCCAAGTAGCTCAAAACGCCTACGAGCAGTACTTC
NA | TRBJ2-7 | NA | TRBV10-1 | CASRGIRGMYEQYF | TGCGCCAGCAGAGGCATCAGGGGTATGTACGAGCAGTACTTC
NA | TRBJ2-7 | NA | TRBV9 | CASSATLAPYEQYF | TGTGCCAGCAGCGCAACACTAGCCCCCTACGAGCAGTACTTC
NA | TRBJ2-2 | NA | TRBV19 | CASSPRDTGELFF | TGTGCCAGTAGCCCGAGGGACACCGGGGAGCTGTTTTTT
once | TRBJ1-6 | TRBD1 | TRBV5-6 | CASSRPGTGALALHF | TGTGCCAGCAGCCGACCCGGGACAGGGGCTTTGGCCCTCCACTTT
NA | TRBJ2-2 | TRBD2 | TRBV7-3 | CASSFRTSGGHYTGELFF | TGTGCCAGCAGCTTCCGGACTAGCGGGGGGCACTACACCGGGGAGCTGTTTTTT
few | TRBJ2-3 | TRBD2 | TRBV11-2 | CASSLGLAGVADTQYF | TGTGCCAGCAGCTTGGGACTAGCGGGGGTGGCAGATACGCAGTATTTT
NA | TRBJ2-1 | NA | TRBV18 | CASSPGGALYNEQFF | TGTGCCAGCTCACCAGGGGGGGCACTCTACAATGAGCAGTTCTTC
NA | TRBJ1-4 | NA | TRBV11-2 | CASSLGRVQDNPGNEKLFF | TGTGCCAGCAGCTTAGGAAGGGTACAGGACAACCCAGGGAATGAAAAACTGTTTTTT
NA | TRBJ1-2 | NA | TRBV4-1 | CASSHGQSDSYGYTF | TGCGCCAGCAGCCATGGCCAGTCCGACAGCTATGGCTACACCTTC
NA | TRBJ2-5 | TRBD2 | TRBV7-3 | CASSLQRGAQETQYF | TGTGCCAGCAGCCTCCAGCGGGGGGCCCAAGAGACCCAGTACTTC
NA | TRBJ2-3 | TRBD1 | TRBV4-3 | CASSQGTGGPATQYF | TGCGCCAGCAGCCAAGGGACAGGGGGGCCGGCTACGCAGTATTTT
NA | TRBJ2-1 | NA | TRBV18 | CASSPRDNSYNEQFF | TGTGCCAGCTCACCACGCGATAACTCCTACAATGAGCAGTTCTTC
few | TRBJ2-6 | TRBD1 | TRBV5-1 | CASSLGTGGAGANVLTF | TGCGCCAGCAGCTTGGGGACAGGGGGCGCTGGGGCCAACGTCCTGACTTTC
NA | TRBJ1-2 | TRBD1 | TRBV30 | CAWRLGGGRIGYTF | TGTGCCTGGAGGCTAGGGGGCGGGCGTATCGGCTACACCTTC
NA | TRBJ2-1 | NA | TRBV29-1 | CSVEERRGEQFF | TGCAGCGTTGAAGAGAGGAGGGGTGAGCAGTTCTTC
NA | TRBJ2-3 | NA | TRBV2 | CASARDSSTDTQYF | TGTGCCAGCGCTAGGGACTCCAGCACAGATACGCAGTATTTT
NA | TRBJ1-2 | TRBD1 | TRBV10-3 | CAIRNTGGESNGYTF | TGTGCCATCAGGAACACAGGGGGCGAATCAAATGGCTACACCTTC
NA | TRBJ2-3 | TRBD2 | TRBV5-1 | CASSATSGGLRDTQYF | TGCGCCAGCAGCGCCACTAGCGGGGGTCTTAGAGATACGCAGTATTTT
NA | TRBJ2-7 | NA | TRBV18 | CASSPLERPEQYF | TGTGCCAGCTCACCCCTGGAGAGGCCCGAGCAGTACTTC
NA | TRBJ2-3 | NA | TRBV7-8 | CASSPSRSTDTQYF | TGTGCCAGCAGCCCGTCCAGGAGCACAGATACGCAGTATTTT
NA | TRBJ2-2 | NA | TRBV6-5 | CASSLVSHTGELFF | TGTGCCAGCAGTTTGGTCAGTCACACCGGGGAGCTGTTTTTT
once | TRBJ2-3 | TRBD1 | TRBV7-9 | CASSRRQGLGTDTQYF | TGTGCCAGCAGCCGCAGACAGGGATTGGGCACAGATACGCAGTATTTT
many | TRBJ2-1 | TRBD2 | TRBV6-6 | CASSPGTSGTEEQFF | TGTGCCAGCAGTCCCGGGACTAGCGGGACGGAGGAGCAGTTCTTC
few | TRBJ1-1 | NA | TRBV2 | CASSVVRGDTEAFF | TGTGCCAGCAGTGTGGTCAGGGGAGACACTGAAGCTTTCTTT
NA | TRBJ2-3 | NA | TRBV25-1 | CASSGTQGWGTDTQYF | TGTGCCAGCAGTGGCACTCAGGGGTGGGGCACAGATACGCAGTATTTT
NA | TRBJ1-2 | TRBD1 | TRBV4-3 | CASSLTRGRGRSYGYTF | TGCGCCAGCAGCCTAACCCGGGGCAGGGGGAGAAGCTATGGCTACACCTTC
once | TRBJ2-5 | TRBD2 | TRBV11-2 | CASSLALSGGLETQYF | TGTGCCAGCAGCTTAGCTCTTAGCGGGGGTCTCGAGACCCAGTACTTC
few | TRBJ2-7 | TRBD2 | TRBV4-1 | CASSQAGTRDEQYF | TGCGCCAGCAGCCAAGCAGGGACTAGGGACGAGCAGTACTTC
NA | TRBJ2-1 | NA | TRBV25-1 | CASSEYRSSYNEQFF | TGTGCCAGCAGTGAATACCGGAGCTCCTACAATGAGCAGTTCTTC
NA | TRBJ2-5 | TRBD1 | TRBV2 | CASSTTGSQETQYF | TGTGCCAGCAGTACGACAGGGTCACAAGAGACCCAGTACTTC
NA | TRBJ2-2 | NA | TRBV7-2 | CASSPFRGIGELFF | TGTGCCAGCAGCCCCTTCCGGGGGATCGGGGAGCTGTTTTTT
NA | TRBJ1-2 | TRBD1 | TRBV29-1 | CSVPGQGAAFYGYTF | TGCAGCGTACCCGGACAGGGGGCAGCATTCTATGGCTACACCTTC